The text below deals with one T cell receptor (beta chain). This record belongs to a study of cytomegalovirus exposure and HLA in healthy donors. This CDR3 comprises 15 residues. Germline loops: CDR1 GTSNPN, CDR2 SVGIG (reference sequence). V gave up 2 bases and J gave up 10 bases; unmatched junction bases: 14. The PCR employed 60 Vbeta primers together with 13 Jbeta primers. The assay was immunoSEQ multiplex PCR, and TCRdb's table has in-frame clones only and misses some. The sample has under 200,000 clones, approximately 88% seen once. V is TRBV30 and J is TRBJ2-1, with TRBD2 matching over 7 bases. This TCR derives from a boy between 2 and 10 years old in good health and CMV-seronegative. Sequenced: PBMCs. The CDR3 bases are TGTGCCTGGAGTTCGGCTAGCGGACTACAATCCGAGCAGTTCTTC. Translating gives CAWSSASGLQSEQFF.